This entry lists 13 T cell receptor beta chains sequenced from one sample in a study of T cells expressing NK-cell markers. No DNA is given; TCRdb re-called the 5' RACE reads and lists each CDR3 protein once. The sample data list roughly 390,000 distinct CDR3 sequences. Sequences were obtained from blood T cells: a sorted CD56 or NKG2C T cell subset, CD4+ or CD8+ T cells, or bulk PBMC T cells (not recorded which). All receptors come from a woman aged 50 to 65 in good health.

The chain couples TRBV29-1 to TRBJ2-2; TCRdb lists TRBD1, though no DNA is available to test this call. CDR1 SQVTM and CDR2 ANQGSEA come from the germline V gene. There are 13 residues in the CDR3. This chain's CDR3 is CSSSTGGAGELFF.

This rearrangement joins TRBV28 to TRBJ2-2. Germline CDR1 is MDHEN and CDR2 is SYDVKM. This CDR3 is built from 13 residues. CDR3: CASLGYNTGELFF.

The chain has TRBV7-2 and TRBJ2-7. Per germline, CDR1 SGHTA and CDR2 FQGNSA. This CDR3 contains 17 residues. The CDR3 here is CASSLMAVPGSSYEQYF.

The chain is built from TRBV29-1 and TRBJ2-3; the TCRdb D gene call, TRBD1, has no DNA to confirm it. The V gene's germline CDR1 is SQVTM and CDR2 ANQGSEA. The CDR3 is 15 residues long. The CDR3 here is CSVGAQGQGSDTQYF.

The chain couples TRBV10-2 to TRBJ2-7. This CDR3 is built from 13 residues. Per germline, CDR1 WSHSY and CDR2 SAAADI. The CDR3 is CASRDRPTYEQYF.

The rearrangement uses TRBV12-3 or TRBV12-4 and TRBJ2-2; the D call from TCRdb, TRBD2, cannot be confirmed without DNA. The CDR3 covers 15 residues. CDR3 region: CASSSRTLRSGELFF.

The chain combines TRBV20-1 with TRBJ2-1; the TCRdb D gene call, TRBD2, has no DNA to confirm it. The CDR3 has 13 amino acids. The germline V gene has CDR1 DFQATT and CDR2 SNEGSKA (reference sequence). CDR3 amino acids: CSASGGRNNEQFF.

V and J are TRBV7-9 and TRBJ2-5; TCRdb designates TRBD1, a call that cannot be tested without DNA. The germline gives CDR1 SEHNR, CDR2 FQNEAQ (reference sequence). The CDR3 sequence is 13 residues long. This chain's CDR3 is CASSADREETQYF.

The chain couples TRBV4-1 to TRBJ2-3; TCRdb proposes TRBD2, but this gene call is untestable without DNA. Germline lookup yields CDR1 MGHRA and CDR2 YSYEKL. This CDR3 contains 16 residues. CDR3 protein: CASSPGLAGGPYTQYF.

The CDR3 loop is CASSPIQGATTGELFF. This rearrangement joins TRBV11-2 to TRBJ2-2; absent DNA, TCRdb's TRBD1 call cannot be checked. CDR3 size: 16 residues. CDR1 and CDR2 (germline): SGHAT, FQNNGV.

The chain has TRBV28 and TRBJ2-5. The germline V gene has CDR1 MDHEN and CDR2 SYDVKM. This CDR3 region has 13 residues. CDR3 region: CASSLSGIETQYF.

The chain carries TRBV5-1 and TRBJ2-6. This CDR3 contains 19 residues. Germline V gives CDR1 SGHRS, CDR2 YFSETQ. The CDR3 protein is CASSLAHFRVAAGANVLTF.

The chain recombines TRBV24-1 with TRBJ1-2; there is no DNA to check the TCRdb D call of TRBD1. The germline V gene has CDR1 KGHDR and CDR2 SFDVKD. This CDR3 is built from 15 residues. The CDR3 sequence is CATSGMTQGDYGYTF.